This TCR beta chain was obtained from a study of tumor-infiltrating lymphocytes in primary liver carcinoma. Germline DNA was extracted alongside blood RNA, which was obtained from unsorted whole blood. Notes on this clonotype: A read error may explain this, as a much larger clone is one base away.

With about 470 ng total RNA as template and a constant-region primer, TCR beta cDNA was made. Libraries for TCR beta were built through three nested multiplex PCR rounds, which together made up a slightly modified ARM-PCR procedure. Rounds one and two of PCR, each of 10 cycles, were primed with TRBV1-TRBV30 forward primers and a C-beta reverse primer. Using its own MiXCR run on the multiplex PCR reads, TCRdb lists one record per CDR3 protein. The sample shows 150,000 to 200,000 distinct CDR3 sequences, about 65% of them seen only once. Per the germline V gene, CDR1 is SEHNR and CDR2 is FQNEAQ (reference sequence). The CDR3 is 14 residues long.

The rearrangement links TRBV7-9 to TRBJ2-5, with D unresolved. The sequencing input was peripheral blood. The receptor was derived from a woman in her sixties with primary liver carcinoma and hepatitis B virus infection. CDR3 sequence reads: CASSPRFRYETKYF. The CDR3 DNA sequence: TGTGCCAGCAGCCCCAGGTTTCGGTATGAGACCAAGTACTTC.